This record concerns one TCR beta chain sequence. Its target is unknown. The time point: blood 2 weeks post-SBRT. The treatment here: 15 Gy SBRT to primary tumor, nephrectomy 4 weeks later. This renal cell carcinoma was of the clear cell type. The protocol was immunoSEQ multiplex PCR, while the TCRdb copy is restricted to in-frame clones and leaves out a portion. The data contain some 130,000 clones, 88% of them singletons. V shed 5 bases, J shed 4 bases, and the junction held 9 bases outside the gene matches. The CDR3 consists of 15 residues. Germline values: CDR1 SGHTA, CDR2 FQGTGA. The data were taken from a study of radiation and T cells in renal cell carcinoma. The overall study: Nephrectomy followed 15 Gy stereotactic body radiation by 4 weeks.

Findings and limits, study-wide: Without pretreatment biopsies, baseline tumor clonotype presence was undetermined.

The sample in question was blood, obtained from a patient whose treatment included radiotherapy and nephrectomy. The chain links TRBV7-3 to TRBJ1-2; 8 nucleotides agree with TRBD1. This TCR came from a woman between 70 and 85 years old with renal cell carcinoma. The CDR3 loop is CASSLAGQGIYGYTF. For the CDR3, the DNA is TGTGCCAGCAGCCTGGCTGGACAGGGAATCTATGGCTACACCTTC.